This T cell receptor (beta chain) was identified during a study of blood T cell repertoires in COVID-19. On the study more broadly: The study drew acute and convalescent COVID-19 samples from the United States, Italy and Spain. Sample material is recorded as cDNA or gDNA derived from T cells, B-cell-depleted T cells, or PBMCs.

CDR1 MGHDK and CDR2 SYGVNS come from the germline V gene. With 4 bases removed from V and 2 bases from J, the gap between germline ends came to 8 bases. The CDR3 covers 13 residues. Per the original methods: How many nucleated cells were present was estimated from reference gene primer amplification. TCRdb's table, derived via immunoSEQ multiplex PCR, lists solely in-frame clones and lacks some. Clone size and V and J calls were adopted from that table, with D and trimming inferred from the DNA. Altogether approximately 200,000 clones are present, 85% being singletons, with the ten largest covering roughly a sixth. Individuals drawn from about two dozen US areas were about 18 to 95 years old.

The sequenced sample was PBMCs or T cells enriched from blood (not recorded which). The chain links TRBV25-1 to TRBJ1-1; no reliable D call. The source is a man in his forties who had recovered from COVID-19. CDR3 DNA sequence: TGTGCCAGCAGTGGGCGGGTAAACACTGAAGCTTTCTTT. Translated, it gives CASSGRVNTEAFF.